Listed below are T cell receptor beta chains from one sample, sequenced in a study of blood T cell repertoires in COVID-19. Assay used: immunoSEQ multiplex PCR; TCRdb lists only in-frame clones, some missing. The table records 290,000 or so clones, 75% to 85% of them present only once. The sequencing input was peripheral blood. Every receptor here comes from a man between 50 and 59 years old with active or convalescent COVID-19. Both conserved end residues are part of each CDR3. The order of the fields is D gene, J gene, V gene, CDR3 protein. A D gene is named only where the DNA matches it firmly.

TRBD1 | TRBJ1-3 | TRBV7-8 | CASSFAGQEGNTIYF
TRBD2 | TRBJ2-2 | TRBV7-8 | CASSSWAGGGTGELFF
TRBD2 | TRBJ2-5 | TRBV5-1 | CASSLGASGRETQYF
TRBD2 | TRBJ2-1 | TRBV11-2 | CASSPLSSGSYNEQFF
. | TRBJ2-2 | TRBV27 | CASRGDTNTGELFF
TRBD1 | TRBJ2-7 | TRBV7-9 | CASSLGGGGGDEQYF
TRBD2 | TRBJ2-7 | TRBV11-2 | CASRAPSAGVRHEQYF
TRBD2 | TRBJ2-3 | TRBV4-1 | CASSQERTREGFAQYF
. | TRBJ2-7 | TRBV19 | CASSTTRAGEQYF
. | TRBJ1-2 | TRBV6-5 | CASGEVPGGYTF
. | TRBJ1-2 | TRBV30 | CAWRALGQHNYGYTF
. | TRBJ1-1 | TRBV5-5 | CASSLYSRGAGKVAFF
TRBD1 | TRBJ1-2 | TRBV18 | CASSPRQGDPYGYTF
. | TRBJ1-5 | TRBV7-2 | CASSLVGGAVNQPQHF
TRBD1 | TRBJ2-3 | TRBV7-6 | CASSLSWMDRGDTQYF
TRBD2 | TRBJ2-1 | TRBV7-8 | CASGIGTSGRREQFF
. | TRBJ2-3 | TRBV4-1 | CASSQDGQGRGFF
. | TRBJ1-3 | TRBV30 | CACQTASGNTIYF
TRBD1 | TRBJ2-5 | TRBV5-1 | CASSWRQGRETQYF
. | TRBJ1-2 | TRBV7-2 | CASSLWAAPGEGYTF
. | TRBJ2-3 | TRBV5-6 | CASSFGDSVVTQYF
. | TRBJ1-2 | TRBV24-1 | CATSDFQGGYTF
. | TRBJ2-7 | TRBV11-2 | CASSFGAGAGQYF
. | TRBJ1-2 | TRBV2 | CASSASGSDYGYTF
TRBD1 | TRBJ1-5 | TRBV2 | CASAGTGGLNGVSNQPQHF
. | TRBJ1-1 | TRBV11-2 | CASSLVPQGTEAFF
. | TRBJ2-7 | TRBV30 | CAAEWGREQYF
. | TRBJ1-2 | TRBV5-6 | CASSFVGQGGYTF
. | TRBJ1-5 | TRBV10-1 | CASSGDINQPQHF
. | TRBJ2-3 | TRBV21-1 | CASSKTGERPDTQYF
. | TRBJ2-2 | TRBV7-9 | CATGWDTGELFF
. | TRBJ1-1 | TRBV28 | CASSLISTEAFF
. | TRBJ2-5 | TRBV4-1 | CASSHREGTQYF
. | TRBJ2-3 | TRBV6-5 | CASSRIEGSTQYF
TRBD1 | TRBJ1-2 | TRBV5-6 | CASRLQGGGYTF
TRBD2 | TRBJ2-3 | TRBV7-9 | CASSLEAGGSLDTQYF
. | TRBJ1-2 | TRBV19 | CATSPGENYGYTF
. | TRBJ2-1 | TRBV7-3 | CASSLIESSYNEQFF
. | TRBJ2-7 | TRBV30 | CAWSVPRLTHEQYF
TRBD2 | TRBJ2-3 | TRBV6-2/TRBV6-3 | CASSSGLAGVTDTQYF
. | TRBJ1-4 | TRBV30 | CAWSADIGGEKLFF
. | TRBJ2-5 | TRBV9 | CASSPGTEETQYF
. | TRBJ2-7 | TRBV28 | CASTSLPGEQYF
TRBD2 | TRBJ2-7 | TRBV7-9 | CASSSPDSGRGGEQYF
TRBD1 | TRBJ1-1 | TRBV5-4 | CASSLGGATFF
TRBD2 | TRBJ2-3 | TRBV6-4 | CASKREGPSTDTQYF
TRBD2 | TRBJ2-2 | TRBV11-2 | CASSFSGIAGELFF
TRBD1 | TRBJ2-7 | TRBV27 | CASSLYRGLSEQYF
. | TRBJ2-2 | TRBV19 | CASNRVDTGELFF
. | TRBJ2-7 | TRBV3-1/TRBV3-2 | CASSQDRVGGGAVAYEQYF
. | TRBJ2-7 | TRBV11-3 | CASSPPEGAVRSYEQYF
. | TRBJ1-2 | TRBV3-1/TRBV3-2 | CASSQVETVRPNYGYTF
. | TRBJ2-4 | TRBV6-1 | CASSEFLAKNIQYF
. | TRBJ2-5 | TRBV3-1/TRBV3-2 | CASSQDAAMGETQYF
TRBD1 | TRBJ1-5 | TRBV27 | CASSFAGGAGQPQHF